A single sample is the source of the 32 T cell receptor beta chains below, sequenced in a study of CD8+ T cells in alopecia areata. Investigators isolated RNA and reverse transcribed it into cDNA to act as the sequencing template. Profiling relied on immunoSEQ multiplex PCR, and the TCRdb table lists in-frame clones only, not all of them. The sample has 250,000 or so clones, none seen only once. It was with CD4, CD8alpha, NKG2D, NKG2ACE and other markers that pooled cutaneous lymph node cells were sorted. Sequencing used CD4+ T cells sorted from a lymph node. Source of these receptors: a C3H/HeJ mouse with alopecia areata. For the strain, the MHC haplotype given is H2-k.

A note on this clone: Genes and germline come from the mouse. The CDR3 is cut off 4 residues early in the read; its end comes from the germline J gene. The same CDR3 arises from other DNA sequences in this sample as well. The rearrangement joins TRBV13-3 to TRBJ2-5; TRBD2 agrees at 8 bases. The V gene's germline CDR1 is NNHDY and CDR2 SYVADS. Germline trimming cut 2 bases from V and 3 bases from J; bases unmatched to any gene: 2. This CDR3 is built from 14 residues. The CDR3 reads CASSEMGGQDTQYF. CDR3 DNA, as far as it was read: TGTGCCAGCAGTGAAATGGGGGGGCAAGAC.

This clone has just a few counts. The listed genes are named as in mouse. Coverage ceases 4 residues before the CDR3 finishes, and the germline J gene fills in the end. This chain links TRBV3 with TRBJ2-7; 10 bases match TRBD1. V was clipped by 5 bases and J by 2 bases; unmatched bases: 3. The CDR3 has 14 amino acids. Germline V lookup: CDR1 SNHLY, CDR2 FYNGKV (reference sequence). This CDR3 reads CASSDGQGAYEQYF. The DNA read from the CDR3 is TGTGCCAGCAGCGATGGACAGGGGGCCTAT. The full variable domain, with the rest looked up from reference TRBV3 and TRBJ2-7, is GPKVLQIPSHQIIDMGQMVTLNCDPVSNHLYFYWYKQILGQQMEFLVNFYNGKVMEKSKLFKDQFSVERPDGSYFTLKIQPTALEDSAVYFCASSDGQGAYEQYFGPGTRLTVL.

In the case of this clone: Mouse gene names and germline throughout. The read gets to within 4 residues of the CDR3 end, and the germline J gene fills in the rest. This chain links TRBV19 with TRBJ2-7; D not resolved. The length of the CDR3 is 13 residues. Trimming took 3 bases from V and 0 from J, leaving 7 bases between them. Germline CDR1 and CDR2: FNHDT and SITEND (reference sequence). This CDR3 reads CASSTKHSYEQYF. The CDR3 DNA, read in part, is TGTGCCAGCAGTACAAAACACTCCTAT.

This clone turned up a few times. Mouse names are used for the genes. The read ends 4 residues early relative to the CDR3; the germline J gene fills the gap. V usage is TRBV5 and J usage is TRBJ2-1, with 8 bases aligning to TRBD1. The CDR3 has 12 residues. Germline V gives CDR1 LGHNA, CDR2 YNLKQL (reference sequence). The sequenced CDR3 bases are TGTGCCAGCAGCCCAGGGGGCACT. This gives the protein CASSPGGT. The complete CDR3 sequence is CASSPGGTEQFF.

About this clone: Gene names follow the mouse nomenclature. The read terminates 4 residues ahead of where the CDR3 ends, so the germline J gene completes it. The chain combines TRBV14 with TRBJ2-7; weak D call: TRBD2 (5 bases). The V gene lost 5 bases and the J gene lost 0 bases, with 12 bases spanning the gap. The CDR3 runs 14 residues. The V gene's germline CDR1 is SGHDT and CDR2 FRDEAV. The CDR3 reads CASRWGPSSYEQYF. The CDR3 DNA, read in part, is TGTGCCAGCAGATGGGGTCCGAGCTCCTAT.

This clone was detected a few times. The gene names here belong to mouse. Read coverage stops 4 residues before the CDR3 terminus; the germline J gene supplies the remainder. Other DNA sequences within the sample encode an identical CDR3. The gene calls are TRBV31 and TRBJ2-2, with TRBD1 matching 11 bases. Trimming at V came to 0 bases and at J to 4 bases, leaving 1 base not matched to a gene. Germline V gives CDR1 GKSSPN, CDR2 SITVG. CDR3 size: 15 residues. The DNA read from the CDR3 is TGTGCCTGGAGTCTAGGGACAGGGGGCACCGGG. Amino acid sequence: CAWSLGTGGTG. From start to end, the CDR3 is CAWSLGTGGTGQLYF.

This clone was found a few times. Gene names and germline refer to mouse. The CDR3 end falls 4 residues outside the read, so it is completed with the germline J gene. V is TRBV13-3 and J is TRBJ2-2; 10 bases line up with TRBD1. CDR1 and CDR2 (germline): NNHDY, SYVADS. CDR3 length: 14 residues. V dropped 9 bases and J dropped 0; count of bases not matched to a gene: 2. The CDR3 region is CATGTGANTGQLYF. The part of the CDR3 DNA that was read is TGTGCCACCGGGACAGGGGCAAACACCGGG.

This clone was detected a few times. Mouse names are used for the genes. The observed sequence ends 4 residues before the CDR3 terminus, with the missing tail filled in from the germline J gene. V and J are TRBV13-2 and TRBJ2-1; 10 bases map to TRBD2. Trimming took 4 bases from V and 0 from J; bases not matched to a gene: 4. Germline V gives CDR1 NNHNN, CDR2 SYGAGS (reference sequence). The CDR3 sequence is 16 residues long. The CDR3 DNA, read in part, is TGTGCCAGCGGTCCGACTGGGGGGAATAACTATGCT. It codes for CASGPTGGNNYA. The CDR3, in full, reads CASGPTGGNNYAEQFF.

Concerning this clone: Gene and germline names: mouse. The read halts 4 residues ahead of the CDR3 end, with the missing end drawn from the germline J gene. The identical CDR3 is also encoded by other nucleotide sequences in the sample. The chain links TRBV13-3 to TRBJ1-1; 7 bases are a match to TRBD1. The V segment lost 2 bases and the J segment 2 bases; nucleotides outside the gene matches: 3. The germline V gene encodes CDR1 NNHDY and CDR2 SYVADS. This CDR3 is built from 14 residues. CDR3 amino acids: CASSEGTANTEVFF. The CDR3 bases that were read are TGTGCCAGCAGTGAGGGGACAGCCAACACA.

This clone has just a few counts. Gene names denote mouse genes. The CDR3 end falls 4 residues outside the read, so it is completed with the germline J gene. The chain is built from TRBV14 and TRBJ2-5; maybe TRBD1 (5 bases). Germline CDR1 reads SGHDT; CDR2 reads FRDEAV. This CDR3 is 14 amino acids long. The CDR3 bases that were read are TGTGCCAGCAGTTTAAAAGGGGTGGAAGAC. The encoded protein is CASSLKGVED. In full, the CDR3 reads CASSLKGVEDTQYF. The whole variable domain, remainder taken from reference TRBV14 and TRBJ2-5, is EAGVTQSPRYAVLQEGQAVSFWCDPISGHDTLYWYQQPRDQGPQLLVYFRDEAVIDNSQLPSDRFSAVRPKGTNSTLKIQSAKQGDTATYLCASSLKGVEDTQYFGPGTRLLVL.

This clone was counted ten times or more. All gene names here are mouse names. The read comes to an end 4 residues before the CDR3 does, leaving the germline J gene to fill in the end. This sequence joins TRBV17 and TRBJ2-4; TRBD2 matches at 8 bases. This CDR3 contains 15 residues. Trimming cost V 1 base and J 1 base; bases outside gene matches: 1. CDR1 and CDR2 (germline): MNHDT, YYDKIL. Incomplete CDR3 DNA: TGTGCTAGCAGTAGAGCGACTGGGGGTCAAAAC. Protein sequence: CASSRATGGQN. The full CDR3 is CASSRATGGQNTLYF.

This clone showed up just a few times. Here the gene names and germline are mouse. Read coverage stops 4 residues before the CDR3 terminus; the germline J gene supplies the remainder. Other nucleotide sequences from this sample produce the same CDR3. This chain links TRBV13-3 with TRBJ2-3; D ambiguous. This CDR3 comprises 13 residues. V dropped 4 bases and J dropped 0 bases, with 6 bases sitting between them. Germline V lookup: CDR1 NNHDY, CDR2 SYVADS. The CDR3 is CASSPTSAETLYF. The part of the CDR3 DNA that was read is TGTGCCAGCAGTCCTACTAGTGCAGAA.

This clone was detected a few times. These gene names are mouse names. This CDR3 is CASSQINWGVYAEQFF. The covered CDR3 bases are TGTGCCAGCAGCCAAATCAACTGGGGGGTCTATGCT. V is TRBV5 and J is TRBJ2-1, with 9 positions matching TRBD2. The CDR3 is cut off 4 residues early in the read; its end comes from the germline J gene. Losses at the gene ends were 2 bases for V and 3 bases for J; bases not matched to a gene: 5. The CDR3 contains 16 residues. CDR1 is LGHNA and CDR2 is YNLKQL in the germline V gene (reference sequence).

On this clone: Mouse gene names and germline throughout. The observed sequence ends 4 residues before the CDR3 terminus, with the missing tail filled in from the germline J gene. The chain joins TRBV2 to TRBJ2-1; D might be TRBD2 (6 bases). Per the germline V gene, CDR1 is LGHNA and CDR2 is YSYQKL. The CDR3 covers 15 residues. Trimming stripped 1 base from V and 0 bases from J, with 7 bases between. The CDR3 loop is CASSQGTVNYAEQFF. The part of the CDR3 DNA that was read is TGTGCCAGCAGCCAAGGGACTGTTAACTATGCT.

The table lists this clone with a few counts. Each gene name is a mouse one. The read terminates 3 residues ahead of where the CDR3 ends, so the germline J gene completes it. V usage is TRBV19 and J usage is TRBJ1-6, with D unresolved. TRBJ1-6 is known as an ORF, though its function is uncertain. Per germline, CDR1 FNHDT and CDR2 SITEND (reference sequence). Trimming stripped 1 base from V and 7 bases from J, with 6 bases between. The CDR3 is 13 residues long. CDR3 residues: CASSIQKNSPLYF. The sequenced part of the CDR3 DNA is TGTGCCAGCAGTATACAGAAAAATTCGCCC.

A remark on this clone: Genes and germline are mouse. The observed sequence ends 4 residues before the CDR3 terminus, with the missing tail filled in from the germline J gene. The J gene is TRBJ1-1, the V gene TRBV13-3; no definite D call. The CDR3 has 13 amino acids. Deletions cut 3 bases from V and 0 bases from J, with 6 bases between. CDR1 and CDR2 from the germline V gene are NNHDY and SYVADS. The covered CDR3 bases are TGTGCCAGCAGTGTCGACACAAACACA. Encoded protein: CASSVDTNT. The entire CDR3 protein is CASSVDTNTEVFF.

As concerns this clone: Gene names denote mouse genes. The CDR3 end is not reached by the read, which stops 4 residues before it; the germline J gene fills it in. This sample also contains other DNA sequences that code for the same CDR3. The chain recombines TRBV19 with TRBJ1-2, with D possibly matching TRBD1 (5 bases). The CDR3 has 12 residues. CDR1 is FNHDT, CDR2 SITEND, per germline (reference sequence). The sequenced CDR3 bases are TGTGCCAGCAGTATCGGCAGGGAC. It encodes CASSIGRD. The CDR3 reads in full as CASSIGRDDYTF.

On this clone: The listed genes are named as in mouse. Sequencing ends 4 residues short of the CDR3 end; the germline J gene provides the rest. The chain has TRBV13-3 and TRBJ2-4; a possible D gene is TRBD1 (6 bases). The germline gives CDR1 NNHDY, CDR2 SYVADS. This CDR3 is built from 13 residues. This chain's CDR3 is CASRAGTPNTLYF. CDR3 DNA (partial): TGTGCCAGCAGAGCCGGGACACCCAAC.

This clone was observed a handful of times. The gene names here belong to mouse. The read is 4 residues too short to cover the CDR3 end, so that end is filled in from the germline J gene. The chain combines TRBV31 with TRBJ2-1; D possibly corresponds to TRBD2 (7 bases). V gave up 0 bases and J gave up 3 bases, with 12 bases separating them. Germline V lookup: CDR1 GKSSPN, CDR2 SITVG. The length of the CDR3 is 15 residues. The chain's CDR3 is CAWSLPGGPYAEQFF. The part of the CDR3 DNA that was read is TGTGCCTGGAGTCTACCGGGGGGCCCCTATGCT. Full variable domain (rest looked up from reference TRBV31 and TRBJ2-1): AQTIHQWPVAEIKAVGSPLSLGCTIKGKSSPNLYWYWQATGGTLQQLFYSITVGQVESVVQLNLSASRPKDDQFILSTEKLLLSHSGFYLCAWSLPGGPYAEQFFGPGTRLTVL.

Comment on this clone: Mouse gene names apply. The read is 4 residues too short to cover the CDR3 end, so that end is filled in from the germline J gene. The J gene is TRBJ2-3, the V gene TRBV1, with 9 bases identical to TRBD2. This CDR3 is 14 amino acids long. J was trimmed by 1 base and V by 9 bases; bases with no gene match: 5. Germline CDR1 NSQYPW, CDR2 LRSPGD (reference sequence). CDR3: CTCSRLGGAETLYF. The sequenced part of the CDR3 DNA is TGCACCTGTTCACGACTGGGGGGTGCAGAA.

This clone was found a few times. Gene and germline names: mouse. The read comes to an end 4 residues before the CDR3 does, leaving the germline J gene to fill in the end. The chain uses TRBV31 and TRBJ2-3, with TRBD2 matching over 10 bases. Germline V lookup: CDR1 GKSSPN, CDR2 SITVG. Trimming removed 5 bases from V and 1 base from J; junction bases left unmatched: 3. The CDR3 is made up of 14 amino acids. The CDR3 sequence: CAWGGLGGAETLYF. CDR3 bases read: TGTGCCTGGGGCGGACTGGGGGGTGCAGAA.

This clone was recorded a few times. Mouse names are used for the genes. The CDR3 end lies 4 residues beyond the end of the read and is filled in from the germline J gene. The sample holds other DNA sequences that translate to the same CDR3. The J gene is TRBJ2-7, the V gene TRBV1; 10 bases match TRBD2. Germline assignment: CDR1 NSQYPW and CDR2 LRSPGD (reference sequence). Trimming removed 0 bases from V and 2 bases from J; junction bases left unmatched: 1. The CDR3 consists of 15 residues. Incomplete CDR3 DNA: TGCACCTGCAGTGCAGATCTGGGGGGGCCCTAT. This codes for CTCSADLGGPY. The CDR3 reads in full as CTCSADLGGPYEQYF.

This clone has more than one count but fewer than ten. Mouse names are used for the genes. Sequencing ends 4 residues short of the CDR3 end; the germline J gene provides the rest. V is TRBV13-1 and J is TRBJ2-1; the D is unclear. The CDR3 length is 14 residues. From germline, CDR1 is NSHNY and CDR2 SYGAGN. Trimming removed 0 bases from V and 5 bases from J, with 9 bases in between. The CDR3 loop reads CASSDARQNAEQFF. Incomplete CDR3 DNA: TGTGCCAGCAGTGATGCACGACAAAATGCT.

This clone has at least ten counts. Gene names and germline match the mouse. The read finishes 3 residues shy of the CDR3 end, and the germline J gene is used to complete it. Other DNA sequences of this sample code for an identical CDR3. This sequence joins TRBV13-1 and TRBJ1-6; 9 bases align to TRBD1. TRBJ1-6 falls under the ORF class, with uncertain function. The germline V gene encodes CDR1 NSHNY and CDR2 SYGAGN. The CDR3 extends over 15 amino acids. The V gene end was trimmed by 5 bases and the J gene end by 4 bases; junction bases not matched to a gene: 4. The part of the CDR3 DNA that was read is TGTGCCAGCAGCTTGACAGGGGGGTATAATTCGCCC. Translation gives CASSLTGGYNSP. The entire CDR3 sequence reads CASSLTGGYNSPLYF.

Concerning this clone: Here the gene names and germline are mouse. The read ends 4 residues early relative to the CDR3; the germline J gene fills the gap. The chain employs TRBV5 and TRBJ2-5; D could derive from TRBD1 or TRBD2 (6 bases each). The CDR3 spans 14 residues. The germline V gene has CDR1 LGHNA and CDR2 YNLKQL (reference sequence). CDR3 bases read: TGTGCCAGCAGCCAAGAGGGGGCGGCGGAC. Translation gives CASSQEGAAD. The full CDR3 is CASSQEGAADTQYF.

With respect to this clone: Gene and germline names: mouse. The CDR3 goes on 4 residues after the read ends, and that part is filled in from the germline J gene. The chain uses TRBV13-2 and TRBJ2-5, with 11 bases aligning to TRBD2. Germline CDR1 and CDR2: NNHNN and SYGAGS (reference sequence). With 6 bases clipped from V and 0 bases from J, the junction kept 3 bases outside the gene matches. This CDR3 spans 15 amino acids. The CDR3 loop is CASAGDWGNQDTQYF. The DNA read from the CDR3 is TGTGCCAGCGCCGGGGACTGGGGGAACCAAGAC.

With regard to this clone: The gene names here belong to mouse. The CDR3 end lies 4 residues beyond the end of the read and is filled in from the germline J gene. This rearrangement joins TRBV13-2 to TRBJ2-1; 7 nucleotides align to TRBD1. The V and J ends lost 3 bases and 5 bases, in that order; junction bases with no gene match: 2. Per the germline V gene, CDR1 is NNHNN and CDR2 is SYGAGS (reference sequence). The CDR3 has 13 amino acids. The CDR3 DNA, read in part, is TGTGCCAGCGGTGCTACAGGGGATGCT. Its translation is CASGATGDA. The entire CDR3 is CASGATGDAEQFF.

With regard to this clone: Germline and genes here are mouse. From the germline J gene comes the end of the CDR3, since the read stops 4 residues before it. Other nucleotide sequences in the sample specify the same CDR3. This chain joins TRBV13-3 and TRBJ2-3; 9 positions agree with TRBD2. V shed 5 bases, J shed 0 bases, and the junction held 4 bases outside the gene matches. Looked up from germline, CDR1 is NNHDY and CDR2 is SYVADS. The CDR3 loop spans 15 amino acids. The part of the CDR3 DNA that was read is TGTGCCAGCAGCCTCGACTGGGGGAGTGCAGAA. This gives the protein CASSLDWGSAE. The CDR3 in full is CASSLDWGSAETLYF.

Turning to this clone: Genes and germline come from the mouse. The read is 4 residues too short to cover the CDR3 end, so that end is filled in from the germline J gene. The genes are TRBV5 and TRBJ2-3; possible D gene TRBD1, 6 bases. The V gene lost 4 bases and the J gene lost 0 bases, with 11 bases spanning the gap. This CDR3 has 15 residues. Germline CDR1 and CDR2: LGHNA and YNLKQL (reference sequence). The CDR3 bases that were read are TGTGCCAGCAGCCCTCGGACAGATAGTGCAGAA. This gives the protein CASSPRTDSAE. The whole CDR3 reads CASSPRTDSAETLYF.

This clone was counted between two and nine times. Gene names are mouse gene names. CDR3 residues: CASGAGLGGETLYF. CDR3 DNA (partial): TGTGCCAGCGGTGCTGGACTGGGGGGAGAA. V and J are TRBV13-2 and TRBJ2-3; 11 bases fit TRBD2. The read falls 4 residues short of the CDR3 end, and the missing part is taken from the germline J gene. Per germline, CDR1 NNHNN and CDR2 SYGAGS (reference sequence). The CDR3 has 14 amino acids.

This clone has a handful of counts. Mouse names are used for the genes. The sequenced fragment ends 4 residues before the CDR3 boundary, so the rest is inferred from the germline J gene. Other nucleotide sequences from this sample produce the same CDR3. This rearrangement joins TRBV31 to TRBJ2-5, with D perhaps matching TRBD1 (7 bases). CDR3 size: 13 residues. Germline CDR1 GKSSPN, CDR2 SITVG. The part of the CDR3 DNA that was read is TGTGCCTGGAGTCTAGGGGGCGAAGAC. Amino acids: CAWSLGGED. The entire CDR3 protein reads CAWSLGGEDTQYF.

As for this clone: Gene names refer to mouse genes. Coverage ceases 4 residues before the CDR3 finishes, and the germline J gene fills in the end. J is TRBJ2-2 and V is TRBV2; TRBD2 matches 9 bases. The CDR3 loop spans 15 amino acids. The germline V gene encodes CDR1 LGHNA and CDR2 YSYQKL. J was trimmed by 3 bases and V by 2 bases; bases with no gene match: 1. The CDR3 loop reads CASSQRLGDTGQLYF. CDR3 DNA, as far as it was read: TGTGCCAGCAGCCAAAGACTGGGGGACACCGGG.